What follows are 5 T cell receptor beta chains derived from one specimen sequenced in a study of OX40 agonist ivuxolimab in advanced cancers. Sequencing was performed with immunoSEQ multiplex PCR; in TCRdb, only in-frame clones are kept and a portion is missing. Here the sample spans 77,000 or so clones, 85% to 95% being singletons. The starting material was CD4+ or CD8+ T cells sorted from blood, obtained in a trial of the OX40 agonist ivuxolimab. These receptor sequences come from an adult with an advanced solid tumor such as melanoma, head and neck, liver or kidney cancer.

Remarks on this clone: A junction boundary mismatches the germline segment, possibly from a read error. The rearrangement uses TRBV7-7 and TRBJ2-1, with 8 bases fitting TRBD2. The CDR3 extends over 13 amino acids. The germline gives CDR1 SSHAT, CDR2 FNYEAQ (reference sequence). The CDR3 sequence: CASSIAGYDEQFF. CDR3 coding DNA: TGTGCCAGCAGCATAGCGGGGTACGATGAGCAGTTCTTC.

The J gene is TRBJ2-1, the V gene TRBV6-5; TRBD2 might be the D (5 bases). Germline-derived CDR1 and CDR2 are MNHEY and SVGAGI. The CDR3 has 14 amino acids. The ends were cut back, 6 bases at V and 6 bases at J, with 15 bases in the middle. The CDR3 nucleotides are TGTGCCAGCAGGCTGCTAGGAGGTTCCAATGAGCAGTTCTTC. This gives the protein CASRLLGGSNEQFF.

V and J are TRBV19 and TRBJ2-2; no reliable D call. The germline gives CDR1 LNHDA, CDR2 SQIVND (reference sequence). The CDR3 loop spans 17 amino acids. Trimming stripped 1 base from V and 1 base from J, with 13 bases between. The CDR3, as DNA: TGTGCCAGTAGTATAGGTCTGGGCGGAAAGAACACCGGGGAGCTGTTTTTT. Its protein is CASSIGLGGKNTGELFF. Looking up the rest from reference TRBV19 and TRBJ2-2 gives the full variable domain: DGGITQSPKYLFRKEGQNVTLSCEQNLNHDAMYWYRQDPGQGLRLIYYSQIVNDFQKGDIAEGYSVSREKKESFPLTVTSAQKNPTAFYLCASSIGLGGKNTGELFFGEGSRLTVL.

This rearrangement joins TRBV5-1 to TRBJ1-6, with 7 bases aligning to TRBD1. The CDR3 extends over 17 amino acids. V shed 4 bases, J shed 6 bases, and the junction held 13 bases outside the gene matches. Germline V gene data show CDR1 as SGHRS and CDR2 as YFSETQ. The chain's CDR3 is CASSIVGGGRGNSPLHF. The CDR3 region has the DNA TGCGCCAGCAGCATCGTGGGAGGGGGCAGAGGTAATTCACCCCTCCACTTT. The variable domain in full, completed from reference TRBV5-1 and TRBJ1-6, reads KAGVTQTPRYLIKTRGQQVTLSCSPISGHRSVSWYQQTPGQGLQFLFEYFSETQRNKGNFPGRFSGRQFSNSRSEMNVSTLELGDSALYLCASSIVGGGRGNSPLHFGNGTRLTVT.

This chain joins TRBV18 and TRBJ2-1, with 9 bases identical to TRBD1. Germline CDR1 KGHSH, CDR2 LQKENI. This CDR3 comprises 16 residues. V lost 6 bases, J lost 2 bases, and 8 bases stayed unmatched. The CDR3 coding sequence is TGTGCCAGCTCGCCCCCTGGGACAGGGACCTACAATGAGCAGTTCTTC. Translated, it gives CASSPPGTGTYNEQFF.